The 25 T cell receptor beta chains listed next were all sequenced from one sample in a study of OX40 agonist ivuxolimab in advanced cancers. The protocol was immunoSEQ multiplex PCR, while the TCRdb copy is restricted to in-frame clones and leaves out a portion. Found here are 70,000 to 80,000 clones, around nine tenths of them singletons; the top ten hold less than 6%. The sample was CD4+ or CD8+ T cells sorted from blood, taken in a trial of the OX40 agonist ivuxolimab. The receptor set was obtained from an adult with an advanced solid tumor such as melanoma, head and neck, liver or kidney cancer.

In nucleotides, the CDR3 is TGTGCCAGCAGCTTAGTGGATGCAGGGAGGACGATCTACGAGCAGTACTTC. This codes for CASSLVDAGRTIYEQYF. The chain links TRBV7-8 to TRBJ2-7; TRBD2 is a possible D gene (6 bases). The CDR3 covers 17 residues. Germline CDR1 SGHVS, CDR2 FQNEAQ. Trimming removed 1 base at V and 3 bases at J, with 19 bases between.

This clone is a singleton in its sample. J is TRBJ1-1 and V is TRBV27, with TRBD1 identical over 7 bases. V dropped 1 base and J dropped 4; count of bases not matched to a gene: 9. CDR3 length equals 16 residues. Germline loops: CDR1 MNHEY, CDR2 SMNVEV (reference sequence). The CDR3 spells CASSLYEGAKSTEAFF. The CDR3 bases are TGTGCCAGCAGTTTATACGAGGGGGCGAAGAGCACTGAAGCTTTCTTT.

The chain couples TRBV30 to TRBJ1-2; D is uncertain. The CDR3 runs to 13 residues. Germline CDR1 GTSNPN, CDR2 SVGIG (reference sequence). V lost 1 base and J 8 bases, leaving 14 bases between the germline ends. The DNA of the CDR3 is TGTGCCTGGAGTGAGTTAGGTATAGGGGGCTACACCTTC. Translation: CAWSELGIGGYTF.

In this sample, this clone turned up once. V is TRBV5-6 and J is TRBJ1-2; D call uncertain. V lost 1 base and J lost 2, with 9 bases in between. CDR1 is SGHDT and CDR2 is YYEEEE in the germline V gene. This CDR3 has 14 amino acids. The CDR3 nucleotides read TGTGCCAGCAGCTTGATGGCAGCAAACTATGGCTACACCTTC. This encodes CASSLMAANYGYTF.

This clone was seen a few times. The chain's CDR3 is CASSDSAGATDTQYF. CDR3 bases: TGTGCCAGCAGTGACTCGGCTGGGGCCACAGATACGCAGTATTTT. V gene TRBV6-4 combines with J gene TRBJ2-3, with D maybe TRBD1 (5 bases). CDR1 is MRHNA, CDR2 SNTAGT, per germline. The CDR3 length is 15 residues. Trimming pared 0 bases from V and 2 bases from J, leaving 9 bases between.

The chain combines TRBV30 with TRBJ1-1; TRBD1 might be the D (5 bases). Germline CDR1 GTSNPN, CDR2 SVGIG (reference sequence). The CDR3 runs 17 residues. Deletions cut 1 base from V and 0 bases from J, with 18 bases between. The chain's CDR3 is CAWSEGGGVRMNTEAFF. The CDR3, as DNA: TGTGCCTGGAGTGAAGGTGGAGGGGTCAGGATGAACACTGAAGCTTTCTTT.

The chain is built from TRBV5-4 and TRBJ2-7, with D possibly being TRBD1 (5 bases). The CDR3 runs to 15 residues. CDR1 SGHNT and CDR2 YYREEE come from the germline V gene (reference sequence). Trimming shortened V by 3 bases and J by 3 bases, and 16 bases separated the two germline ends. The CDR3 sequence: CASSSPQTENYEQYF. The CDR3, as DNA: TGTGCCAGCAGCTCCCCCCAGACAGAAAACTACGAGCAGTACTTC.

The chain uses TRBV27 and TRBJ2-4, with D uncertain. Germline assignment: CDR1 MNHEY and CDR2 SMNVEV (reference sequence). The V end lost 0 bases, the J end lost 0 bases, and 6 bases lay between the germline ends. The CDR3 loop spans 15 amino acids. The CDR3 reads CASSLSGIAKNIQYF. Written as DNA, the CDR3 is TGTGCCAGCAGTTTATCTGGTATAGCCAAAAACATTCAGTACTTC.

This clone came up once. The V and J genes are TRBV15 and TRBJ2-1, with 13 bases identical to TRBD2. The V gene end was trimmed by 3 bases and the J gene end by 8 bases; junction bases not matched to a gene: 13. The germline gives CDR1 LNHNV, CDR2 YYDKDF (reference sequence). CDR3 size: 18 residues. As DNA, the CDR3 is TGTGCCACCAGCAGCAACTCCGGGACTAGCGGGGTTTGGGATGAGCAGTTCTTC. Amino acids: CATSSNSGTSGVWDEQFF.

The chain recombines TRBV11-2 with TRBJ1-1, with D hard to call. The CDR3 sequence is 13 residues long. Trimming took 1 base from V and 5 from J, leaving 8 bases between them. Germline CDR1 reads SGHAT; CDR2 reads FQNNGV. The chain's CDR3 is CASSLGVQTEAFF. The DNA for the CDR3 is TGTGCCAGCAGCTTAGGGGTTCAAACTGAAGCTTTCTTT.

The CDR3 sequence: CASSLSTSNYGYTF. CDR3 nucleotide sequence: TGTGCCAGCAGTTTATCGACCTCTAACTATGGCTACACCTTC. The gene calls are TRBV27 and TRBJ1-2; D uncertain. Trimming took off 0 bases at V and 0 bases at J, with 5 bases between the two ends. The CDR3 consists of 14 residues. Germline V gene sequence: CDR1 MNHEY, CDR2 SMNVEV (reference sequence).

This chain uses TRBV19 with TRBJ2-3; 9 positions agree with TRBD2. Germline lookup yields CDR1 LNHDA and CDR2 SQIVND (reference sequence). The CDR3 is made up of 15 amino acids. V lost 3 bases to trimming and J lost 5 bases; unmatched junction nucleotides: 6. The CDR3 loop reads CASSIGGGAVDTQYF. The DNA for the CDR3 is TGTGCCAGTAGTATCGGCGGGGGGGCCGTAGATACGCAGTATTTT.

The V and J genes are TRBV4-3 and TRBJ2-7; 7 bases agree with TRBD2. CDR1 LGHNA and CDR2 YSLEER come from the germline V gene. V was pared by 4 bases and J by 3 bases, with 3 bases of the junction left unmatched. This CDR3 has 13 amino acids. The CDR3 loop reads CASSPGTNYEQYF. As DNA, the CDR3 is TGCGCCAGCAGCCCCGGGACTAACTACGAGCAGTACTTC.

The CDR3 nucleotides read TGCGCCAGCAGCCAAGGGAAAGGCTCCTACGAGCAGTACTTC. Residues: CASSQGKGSYEQYF. The V and J genes are TRBV4-1 and TRBJ2-7, with no clear D. Per germline, CDR1 MGHRA and CDR2 YSYEKL. V gave up 1 base and J gave up 0 bases, with 7 bases separating them. This CDR3 has 14 amino acids.

The CDR3 bases are TGCGCCAGCACCCTTGGGGGGGTGAACACTGAAGCTTTCTTT. Translated, it gives CASTLGGVNTEAFF. The V call is TRBV4-1, the J call TRBJ1-1, with a possible D match to TRBD1 (5 bases). The V and J ends lost 7 bases and 0 bases respectively, with 12 bases between them. CDR1 and CDR2 from the germline V gene are MGHRA and YSYEKL. The CDR3 has 14 residues.

The chain recombines TRBV11-3 with TRBJ2-1; the D is unclear. V was shortened by 1 base and J by 6 bases, with 7 bases between the two germline ends. The length of the CDR3 is 13 residues. The V gene's germline CDR1 is SGHNT and CDR2 YENEEA. The CDR3 sequence is CASSLGFVNEQFF. CDR3 nucleotides: TGTGCCAGCAGCTTAGGGTTTGTCAATGAGCAGTTCTTC.

The gene calls are TRBV6-5 and TRBJ2-2; D is perhaps TRBD1 (6 bases). The germline V gene encodes CDR1 MNHEY and CDR2 SVGAGI. V lost 6 bases, J lost 6 bases, and 14 bases lay in between. This CDR3 spans 14 amino acids. The CDR3 protein is CASRPTGSPGELFF. The CDR3 region has the DNA TGTGCCAGCAGACCTACAGGGTCCCCCGGGGAGCTGTTTTTT.

The rearrangement uses TRBV6-4 and TRBJ2-3, with 10 positions matching TRBD2. CDR3 length: 15 residues. Trimming took 5 bases from V and 3 from J; bases not matched to a gene: 5. CDR1 and CDR2 from the germline V gene are MRHNA and SNTAGT. The CDR3 spells CASSPSSGRTDTQYF. The DNA of the CDR3 is TGTGCCAGCAGTCCTTCTAGCGGGAGAACAGATACGCAGTATTTT.

The chain is built from TRBV5-8 and TRBJ1-1; D possibly corresponds to TRBD1 (6 bases). CDR1 is SGHTS, CDR2 YDEGEE, per germline. With 0 bases removed from V and 4 bases from J, the gap between germline ends came to 13 bases. This CDR3 has 15 residues. Here the CDR3 reads CASSLGQDWSTEAFF. CDR3 bases: TGTGCCAGCAGCTTGGGACAGGATTGGTCCACTGAAGCTTTCTTT.

Here the CDR3 reads CASSLLVGSSYEQYF. Here the CDR3 DNA reads TGTGCCAGCAGTTTATTAGTCGGTAGCTCCTACGAGCAGTACTTC. V is TRBV27 and J is TRBJ2-7; D unresolved. Germline CDR1 and CDR2: MNHEY and SMNVEV (reference sequence). The CDR3 is 15 residues long. Trimming took off 1 base at V and 0 bases at J, with 10 bases between the two ends.

The V and J genes are TRBV9 and TRBJ2-5; 10 bases map to TRBD2. V lost 3 bases, J lost 2 bases, and 7 bases stayed unmatched. The germline V gene encodes CDR1 SGDLS and CDR2 YYNGEE. The CDR3 is made up of 16 amino acids. CDR3 amino acids: CASSDSGTSAQETQYF. The CDR3 DNA reads as TGTGCCAGCAGCGATTCCGGGACTAGCGCACAAGAGACCCAGTACTTC.

The V and J genes are TRBV6-5 and TRBJ1-1, with D uncertain. V was trimmed by 2 bases and J by 4 bases, leaving 11 bases between them. CDR1 is MNHEY, CDR2 SVGAGI, per germline. The CDR3 has 14 residues. The CDR3 here is CASSYGRAGTEAFF. In DNA form, the CDR3 reads TGTGCCAGCAGTTACGGGAGGGCCGGCACTGAAGCTTTCTTT.

This sequence joins TRBV19 and TRBJ2-1; 7 positions agree with TRBD2. Trimming at V came to 5 bases and at J to 0 bases, leaving 4 bases not matched to a gene. CDR3 length: 15 residues. Germline loops: CDR1 LNHDA, CDR2 SQIVND (reference sequence). The CDR3 loop reads CASSPSGTSYNEQFF. In DNA, the CDR3 is TGTGCCAGTAGTCCGAGCGGGACCTCCTACAATGAGCAGTTCTTC. The full variable domain, its missing parts supplied by reference TRBV19 and TRBJ2-1, is DGGITQSPKYLFRKEGQNVTLSCEQNLNHDAMYWYRQDPGQGLRLIYYSQIVNDFQKGDIAEGYSVSREKKESFPLTVTSAQKNPTAFYLCASSPSGTSYNEQFFGPGTRLTVL.

The rearrangement uses TRBV27 and TRBJ2-7; 7 bases map to TRBD1. The V gene end was trimmed by 5 bases and the J gene end by 1 base; junction bases not matched to a gene: 8. The CDR3 is made up of 15 amino acids. In germline, CDR1 is MNHEY, CDR2 SMNVEV (reference sequence). CDR3 amino acids: CASSGGTELSYEQYF. CDR3 nucleotide sequence: TGTGCCAGCAGTGGTGGGACAGAGCTTTCCTACGAGCAGTACTTC.

CDR3 nucleotide sequence: TGTGCCAGCAGCTTGACAGGGACCGGCGCTGGCTACACCTTC. As protein: CASSLTGTGAGYTF. The V gene is TRBV5-6, the J gene TRBJ1-2; D may be TRBD1 (6 bases). The CDR3 totals 14 residues. Germline V gene sequence: CDR1 SGHDT, CDR2 YYEEEE. The V gene lost 1 base and the J gene lost 7 bases, with 14 bases spanning the gap.